The clone carrying this T cell receptor (beta chain) was counted ten times or more. Its antigen is unknown. There are 14 residues in the CDR3. Trimming removed 3 bases at V and 0 bases at J, with 7 bases between. This sample was included in a study of T cells after yellow fever vaccination. Study-wide context: Libraries from low-cell-number fractions were prepared with the SMART-Seq v4 Ultra Low Input RNA kit. Study-wide findings and caveats: Peaking faster, on day 5 versus 15, the secondary response was nonetheless weaker. Detected again after the booster were most primary-vaccination clones, at 96% CD4 and 70% to 90% CD8.

In making TCR cDNA, 5'RACE template switching added a universal primer site and UMIs to it. MiXCR was run by TCRdb on the 5' RACE reads, yielding one entry per CDR3 protein. The data show 340,000 or so distinct CDR3 sequences, about an eighth seen once. This TCR was sampled from a man in his late teens or twenties who received the YFV17D yellow fever vaccine. The rearrangement joins TRBV12-3 or TRBV12-4 to TRBJ2-3; D is unresolved. The sequenced sample was CD4+ T cells sorted from PBMCs, obtained 15 days after the yellow fever booster vaccination. Written as DNA, the CDR3 is TGTGCCAGCAGTTTCAGGTTTAGCACAGATACGCAGTATTTT. Translated: CASSFRFSTDTQYF.